A single sample gave rise to the 14 T cell receptor beta chains below, sequenced in a study of shared clonotypes between healthy human individuals. Repertoires were generated with immunoSEQ multiplex PCR, while TCRdb's copy carries only in-frame clones and drops some. The sample holds roughly 2 million clones; about 95% are singletons and the top ten take 1% to 1.3%. CD45RO-negative, CCR7-positively selected cells formed the naive CD8 fraction, excluding terminally differentiated effector memory CD45RA+ cells. Input material: naive CD8+ T cells sorted from blood. The receptors were gathered from a man aged 18 to 29 in good health.

The chain uses TRBV19 and TRBJ2-1; a weak D match, TRBD1 (5 bases). Per the germline V gene, CDR1 is LNHDA and CDR2 is SQIVND (reference sequence). The length of the CDR3 is 17 residues. V lost 0 bases to trimming and J lost 5 bases, with 17 bases between them. This chain's CDR3 is CASSIDPPGLGNNEQFF. The CDR3 DNA follows: TGTGCCAGTAGTATAGATCCCCCAGGGCTAGGTAACAATGAGCAGTTCTTC.

About this clone: Different DNA sequences within this sample yield the same CDR3. J is TRBJ2-7 and V is TRBV11-2; D may match TRBD1 or TRBD2 (5 bases each). The CDR3 is 13 amino acids. Trimming removed 0 bases at V and 2 bases at J, with 5 bases between. Germline values: CDR1 SGHAT, CDR2 FQNNGV. CDR3 in amino acids: CASSLEGPYEQYF. DNA of the CDR3: TGTGCCAGCAGCTTAGAGGGACCCTACGAGCAGTACTTC.

The V and J genes are TRBV18 and TRBJ2-5, with 7 nucleotides matching TRBD1. CDR3 length: 16 amino acids. From germline, CDR1 is KGHSH and CDR2 LQKENI. The V gene end was trimmed by 3 bases and the J gene end by 0 bases; junction bases not matched to a gene: 7. This chain's CDR3 is CASSPIGTAYQETQYF. The CDR3 DNA reads as TGTGCCAGCTCACCTATTGGGACAGCGTACCAAGAGACCCAGTACTTC.

The chain is built from TRBV25-1 and TRBJ2-5, with a tentative D call TRBD2 (6 bases). Trimming pared 4 bases from V and 2 bases from J, leaving 14 bases between. The CDR3 is 15 residues long. CDR1 MGHDK and CDR2 SYGVNS come from the germline V gene. CDR3 coding DNA: TGTGCCAGCAGTGCGGGACTGCTCCTTCAAGAGACCCAGTACTTC. Translating gives CASSAGLLLQETQYF.

This clone was recorded only once. The V and J genes are TRBV7-6 and TRBJ2-1, with 7 bases lining up with TRBD1. The germline V gene has CDR1 SGHVS and CDR2 FNYEAQ. The CDR3 totals 17 residues. J gave up 0 bases and V 2 bases, and 7 bases lay outside the gene matches. CDR3 coding DNA: TGTGCCAGCAGCTTACCACAGGGGTTGGCCTCCTACAATGAGCAGTTCTTC. It is translated as CASSLPQGLASYNEQFF.

V is TRBV6-5 and J is TRBJ1-3; TRBD1 might be the D (5 bases). From germline, CDR1 is MNHEY and CDR2 SVGAGI. V was clipped by 6 bases and J by 1 base, with 13 bases between them. CDR3 size: 15 residues. CDR3 region: CASSYLAGSGNTIYF. In nucleotides, the CDR3 is TGTGCCAGCAGCTATCTAGCAGGGTCTGGAAACACCATATATTTT.

This sequence joins TRBV5-4 and TRBJ2-7, with 8 bases lining up with TRBD1. This CDR3 has 14 amino acids. Germline V lookup: CDR1 SGHNT, CDR2 YYREEE (reference sequence). Trimming took 0 bases from V and 5 from J; bases not matched to a gene: 4. The CDR3 region has the DNA TGTGCCAGCAGCTTGGGACAGGGGTACCACGAGCAGTACTTC. Residues: CASSLGQGYHEQYF.

The V gene is TRBV27, the J gene TRBJ2-1, with TRBD1 matching over 8 bases. The CDR3 spans 17 residues. Per the germline V gene, CDR1 is MNHEY and CDR2 is SMNVEV (reference sequence). Germline trimming cut 0 bases from V and 3 bases from J; bases unmatched to any gene: 7. This CDR3 reads CASSLSAGTGIYNEQFF. The CDR3 region has the DNA TGTGCCAGCAGTTTATCGGCCGGGACAGGCATCTACAATGAGCAGTTCTTC.

The chain has TRBV12-5 and TRBJ1-4; weak D call: TRBD1 (5 bases). The CDR3 covers 14 residues. V was shortened by 4 bases and J by 6 bases, with 12 bases between the two germline ends. CDR1 is LGHNT, CDR2 FRNRAP, per germline. CDR3 sequence reads: CASGSAIGDEKLFF. The CDR3 DNA reads as TGTGCTAGTGGTTCCGCCATAGGGGATGAAAAACTGTTTTTT.

V is TRBV19 and J is TRBJ2-7, with D perhaps matching TRBD1 (6 bases). This CDR3 comprises 14 residues. Germline V CDR1 and CDR2: LNHDA, SQIVND (reference sequence). Trimming shortened V by 1 base and J by 5 bases, and 12 bases separated the two germline ends. CDR3: CASSIGTGSDEQYF. CDR3 in DNA: TGTGCCAGTAGTATAGGTACAGGGTCCGACGAGCAGTACTTC.

This chain connects TRBV11-2 to TRBJ2-7, with TRBD1 matching over 11 bases. This CDR3 has 15 residues. Germline CDR1 and CDR2: SGHAT and FQNNGV. V lost 1 base and J lost 6; bases outside the gene matches: 5. The CDR3 DNA reads TGTGCCAGCAGCTTAGGGACAGGGGGCGCGTTCGAGCAGTACTTC. Protein sequence: CASSLGTGGAFEQYF. The entire variable domain, with the rest obtained from reference TRBV11-2 and TRBJ2-7, is as follows: EAGVAQSPRYKIIEKRQSVAFWCNPISGHATLYWYQQILGQGPKLLIQFQNNGVVDDSQLPKDRFSAERLKGVDSTLKIQPAKLEDSAVYLCASSLGTGGAFEQYFGPGTRLTVT.

The rearrangement uses TRBV6-5 and TRBJ2-4; possible D gene TRBD2, 5 bases. The CDR3 consists of 12 residues. Germline CDR1 and CDR2: MNHEY and SVGAGI. The V end was cut by 8 bases, the J end by 8 bases, with 13 bases between. The CDR3 is CASYGGGDIQYF. For the CDR3, the DNA is TGTGCCAGCTATGGAGGAGGAGACATTCAGTACTTC.

As regards this clone: This CDR3 is also generated by other DNA sequences in the sample. The rearrangement joins TRBV4-1 to TRBJ1-4; tentative D call: TRBD1 (5 bases). V was cut by 1 base and J by 8 bases, with 8 bases left in between. This CDR3 is 13 amino acids long. Germline-derived CDR1 and CDR2 are MGHRA and YSYEKL. The CDR3 nucleotides are TGCGCCAGCAGCCAAGTTGGGGGGGAAAAACTGTTTTTT. It is translated as CASSQVGGEKLFF.

The rearrangement joins TRBV30 to TRBJ1-1, with D perhaps matching TRBD1 (6 bases). Trimming removed 3 bases at V and 4 bases at J, with 12 bases between. Germline V gene data show CDR1 as GTSNPN and CDR2 as SVGIG (reference sequence). This CDR3 is 13 amino acids long. CDR3 sequence: CAWRTQGSTEAFF. The CDR3 nucleotides read TGTGCCTGGAGGACACAGGGTAGCACTGAAGCTTTCTTT.